This passage covers 32 T cell receptor beta chains from one sample sequenced in a study of T cell repertoires in cytomegalovirus infection. Their recognized antigens are unknown. Via MiXCR, TCRdb re-called the reads, giving one row per CDR3 protein. Among about 470,000 distinct CDR3 sequences listed, approximately 46% were seen once. The source material was cultured PBMCs, sampled from culture after CMV antigen stimulation. The receptors originated from a human donor in good health (CMV status not recorded). Some clones in this sample may be carry-over from other donors' samples.

In its sample, this clonotype was seen a few times. The chain is built from TRBV7-8 and TRBJ2-2; D unclear. There are 12 residues in the CDR3. Germline V gene lookup returns CDR1 SGHVS and CDR2 FQNEAQ. The V gene lost 5 bases and the J gene lost 6 bases, with 7 bases spanning the gap. This CDR3 reads CASSPLPGELFF. The CDR3 DNA sequence: TGTGCCAGCAGCCCGCTCCCCGGGGAGCTGTTTTTT.

The chain employs TRBV18 and TRBJ1-4; 8 bases map to TRBD1. CDR1 is KGHSH, CDR2 LQKENI, per germline. V dropped 4 bases and J dropped 6; count of bases not matched to a gene: 7. This CDR3 has 15 amino acids. CDR3 residues: CASSLLQGADEKLFF. The CDR3 DNA reads as TGTGCCAGCTCACTTCTTCAGGGGGCGGATGAAAAACTGTTTTTT. Filled out from reference TRBV18 and TRBJ1-4, the complete variable domain reads NAGVMQNPRHLVRRRGQEARLRCSPMKGHSHVYWYRQLPEEGLKFMVYLQKENIIDESGMPKERFSAEFPKEGPSILRIQQVVRGDSAAYFCASSLLQGADEKLFFGSGTQLSVL.

The chain carries TRBV9 and TRBJ1-4; 7 bases are a match to TRBD1. This CDR3 spans 13 amino acids. V shed 3 bases, J shed 6 bases, and the junction held 2 bases outside the gene matches. The germline CDR1 and CDR2 sequences are SGDLS and YYNGEE. CDR3 in DNA: TGTGCCAGCAGCGGAGACAGGGATGAAAAACTGTTTTTT. Residues: CASSGDRDEKLFF.

The chain joins TRBV6-9 to TRBJ2-7, with D unclear. The CDR3 runs to 14 residues. Germline CDR1 is MNHGY and CDR2 is SVAAGI. Trimming stripped 4 bases from V and 5 bases from J, with 15 bases between. Here the CDR3 DNA reads TGTGCCAGCAGTTGGGGTTTTCGGGCCCACGAGCAGTACTTC. This codes for CASSWGFRAHEQYF.

The chain has TRBV19 and TRBJ2-5; 13 bases align to TRBD2. The V gene end was trimmed by 5 bases and the J gene end by 2 bases; junction bases not matched to a gene: 5. In germline, CDR1 is LNHDA, CDR2 SQIVND (reference sequence). The CDR3 has 16 residues. The CDR3 DNA sequence: TGTGCCAGTAGTTCCTCGACTAGCGGGGGGCAAGAGACCCAGTACTTC. This sequence encodes CASSSSTSGGQETQYF.

In its sample, this clonotype was seen a few times. The chain uses TRBV7-9 and TRBJ2-1; 8 bases are a match to TRBD1. Germline V lookup: CDR1 SEHNR, CDR2 FQNEAQ (reference sequence). CDR3 length: 13 residues. V was clipped by 5 bases and J by 12 bases; unmatched bases: 9. The CDR3 DNA is TGTGCCAGCAGCCCGACCACAGGGGGAGGGCAGTTCTTC. It is translated as CASSPTTGGGQFF.

The V gene is TRBV6-6, the J gene TRBJ2-2; D remains unclear. This CDR3 has 14 residues. Germline CDR1 reads MNHNY; CDR2 reads SVGAGI (reference sequence). V was cut by 6 bases and J by 6 bases, with 14 bases left in between. CDR3: CASRIQLMAGELFF. CDR3 coding DNA: TGTGCCAGCAGGATACAATTGATGGCCGGGGAGCTGTTTTTT.

This chain connects TRBV6-2 or TRBV6-3 to TRBJ1-5; D gene unclear. V dropped 6 bases and J dropped 7 bases, with 13 bases sitting between them. Germline V gene sequence: CDR1 MNHEY, CDR2 SVGEGT. The length of the CDR3 is 13 residues. CDR3 loop: CASRNPPGQPQHF. In DNA form, the CDR3 reads TGTGCCAGCAGGAACCCCCCGGGCCAGCCCCAGCATTTT.

The chain is built from TRBV7-2 and TRBJ2-3; a possible D gene is TRBD1 (5 bases). This CDR3 is built from 15 residues. Trimming left V 1 base short and J 3 bases short, with 11 bases between. Germline-derived CDR1 and CDR2 are SGHTA and FQGNSA. The CDR3 loop is CASSLGGETTDTQYF. CDR3 nucleotides: TGTGCCAGCAGCTTAGGGGGCGAGACTACAGATACGCAGTATTTT.

The chain links TRBV2 to TRBJ2-3; TRBD2 is a possible D gene (5 bases). CDR3 size: 14 residues. Trimming cost V 5 bases and J 2 bases, with 11 bases left between them. Per germline, CDR1 SNHLY and CDR2 FYNNEI. CDR3 sequence reads: CASSSSRYTDTQYF. CDR3 DNA: TGTGCCAGCAGTTCTAGCAGATACACAGATACGCAGTATTTT. The variable domain in full, with the rest retrieved from reference TRBV2 and TRBJ2-3, is EPEVTQTPSHQVTQMGQEVILRCVPISNHLYFYWYRQILGQKVEFLVSFYNNEISEKSEIFDDQFSVERPDGSNFTLKIRSTKLEDSAMYFCASSSSRYTDTQYFGPGTRLTVL.

This chain links TRBV7-2 with TRBJ2-1; 14 bases match TRBD2. Trimming at V came to 7 bases and at J to 6 bases, leaving 5 bases not matched to a gene. Germline loops: CDR1 SGHTA, CDR2 FQGNSA. This CDR3 spans 15 amino acids. CDR3 protein: CASTPGLAGVNEQFF. CDR3 sequence (DNA): TGTGCCAGCACCCCGGGACTAGCGGGAGTCAATGAGCAGTTCTTC.

The rearrangement uses TRBV7-6 and TRBJ1-6, with TRBD1 matching over 9 bases. The CDR3 runs to 14 residues. The J segment lost 7 bases and the V segment lost 6 bases, leaving 4 bases of the junction unmatched. The germline V gene has CDR1 SGHVS and CDR2 FNYEAQ. The CDR3 DNA is TGTGCCAGCAGACCCACAGGGGGCAATTCACCCCTCCACTTT. Translated, it gives CASRPTGGNSPLHF. Full variable domain (rest looked up from reference TRBV7-6 and TRBJ1-6): GAGVSQSPRYKVTKRGQDVALRCDPISGHVSLYWYRQALGQGPEFLTYFNYEAQQDKSGLPNDRFSAERPEGSISTLTIQRTEQRDSAMYRCASRPTGGNSPLHFGNGTRLTVT.

This chain uses TRBV20-1 with TRBJ2-4; D is perhaps TRBD1 (6 bases). The V gene lost 1 base and the J gene lost 7 bases, with 8 bases spanning the gap. This CDR3 comprises 12 residues. The V gene's germline CDR1 is DFQATT and CDR2 SNEGSKA (reference sequence). The CDR3 region is CSARGGGNIQYF. CDR3 DNA sequence: TGCAGTGCTAGAGGTGGGGGCAACATTCAGTACTTC.

This clonotype was observed a handful of times. The V call is TRBV11-2, the J call TRBJ2-5; TRBD2 is a possible D gene (7 bases). Looked up from germline, CDR1 is SGHAT and CDR2 is FQNNGV. The V gene lost 5 bases and the J gene lost 5 bases, with 15 bases spanning the gap. CDR3 length: 14 residues. The CDR3 DNA reads TGTGCCAGCAGCCCCCCGGGGGGCGGCGAGACCCAGTACTTC. Encoded protein: CASSPPGGGETQYF.

This clonotype showed up just a few times. The chain is built from TRBV7-8 and TRBJ2-7, with 7 positions matching TRBD1. V trimming: 5 bases; J trimming: 0 bases; junction bases outside the gene matches: 4. The length of the CDR3 is 14 residues. The germline gives CDR1 SGHVS, CDR2 FQNEAQ. CDR3 coding DNA: TGTGCCAGCAGCCGGGACAGCGCCTCCTACGAGCAGTACTTC. This translates into CASSRDSASYEQYF. Full variable domain (missing parts from reference TRBV7-8 and TRBJ2-7): GAGVSQSPRYKVAKRGQDVALRCDPISGHVSLFWYQQALGQGPEFLTYFQNEAQLDKSGLPSDRFFAERPEGSVSTLKIQRTQQEDSAVYLCASSRDSASYEQYFGPGTRLTVT.

The genes are TRBV4-2 and TRBJ2-7; D unresolved. This CDR3 has 14 residues. With 1 base removed from V and 7 bases from J, the gap between germline ends came to 14 bases. Germline V CDR1 and CDR2: LGHNA, YNFKEQ. CDR3 sequence: CASSQGPTGGEQYF. The CDR3 DNA sequence: TGTGCCAGCAGCCAAGGGCCGACGGGTGGGGAGCAGTACTTC.

This chain connects TRBV29-1 to TRBJ1-1; the match to TRBD1 covers 8 bases. The CDR3 consists of 13 residues. Germline-derived CDR1 and CDR2 are SQVTM and ANQGSEA. CDR3 sequence (DNA): TGCAGTTCACGACAGGGGAAGAACACTGAAGCTTTCTTT. The encoded protein is CSSRQGKNTEAFF.

In this sample, this clonotype turned up a few times. Here the CDR3 DNA reads TGTGCCAGCACCCTACTAGATGTATTCTACGAGCAGTACTTC. It is translated as CASTLLDVFYEQYF. J is TRBJ2-7 and V is TRBV6-1, with D maybe TRBD2 (5 bases). V lost 7 bases, J lost 3 bases, and 16 bases lay in between. Germline V gene sequence: CDR1 MNHNS, CDR2 SASEGT. The CDR3 runs 14 residues.

The chain joins TRBV7-2 to TRBJ2-1; no reliable D call. Germline CDR1 and CDR2: SGHTA and FQGNSA. Trimming left V 0 bases short and J 4 bases short, with 7 bases between. This CDR3 contains 14 residues. Here the CDR3 reads CASSLAPNYNEQFF. The CDR3 coding sequence is TGTGCCAGCAGCTTAGCACCCAATTACAATGAGCAGTTCTTC.

This clonotype was observed many times. This chain uses TRBV7-2 with TRBJ1-4; no definite D call. The V end was cut by 0 bases, the J end by 7 bases, with 12 bases between. Germline V gene lookup returns CDR1 SGHTA and CDR2 FQGNSA. There are 15 residues in the CDR3. Here the CDR3 DNA reads TGTGCCAGCAGCTTAGCAGGCTCCTGGGGTGAAAAACTGTTTTTT. Translating it yields CASSLAGSWGEKLFF. The variable domain in full, with the rest retrieved from reference TRBV7-2 and TRBJ1-4, is GAGVSQSPSNKVTEKGKDVELRCDPISGHTALYWYRQSLGQGLEFLIYFQGNSAPDKSGLPSDRFSAERTGGSVSTLTIQRTQQEDSAVYLCASSLAGSWGEKLFFGSGTQLSVL.

V usage is TRBV7-8 and J usage is TRBJ1-3; D is ambiguous. V lost 3 bases and J 0 bases, leaving 9 bases between the germline ends. Germline assignment: CDR1 SGHVS and CDR2 FQNEAQ. This CDR3 region has 15 residues. In nucleotides, the CDR3 is TGTGCCAGCAGCTTCGGACGGATCTCTGGAAACACCATATATTTT. This sequence encodes CASSFGRISGNTIYF.

The V call is TRBV7-6, the J call TRBJ2-2, with 13 bases matching TRBD2. V lost 5 bases to trimming and J lost 1 base; unmatched junction nucleotides: 7. Germline lookup yields CDR1 SGHVS and CDR2 FNYEAQ. There are 18 residues in the CDR3. In nucleotides, the CDR3 is TGTGCCAGCAGCCCGGGACTAGCGGGACTCAGGAACACCGGGGAGCTGTTTTTT. Amino acids: CASSPGLAGLRNTGELFF.

V usage is TRBV7-2 and J usage is TRBJ1-1, with D possibly matching TRBD1 (5 bases). CDR3 length: 10 residues. Trimming cost V 8 bases and J 9 bases, with 10 bases left between them. Germline CDR1 SGHTA, CDR2 FQGNSA. The CDR3 bases are TGTGCCAGCTTTTCAGGGAAAGCTTTCTTT. Residues: CASFSGKAFF.

CDR3 loop: CASSLIGKGYTF. CDR3 DNA sequence: TGTGCCAGCAGCTTAATAGGGAAGGGCTACACCTTC. The V call is TRBV7-2, the J call TRBJ1-2; unclear D gene. The CDR3 spans 12 residues. V gave up 2 bases and J gave up 8 bases, with 9 bases separating them. Germline lookup yields CDR1 SGHTA and CDR2 FQGNSA.

The rearrangement links TRBV10-2 to TRBJ2-3; the D is unclear. Germline V gene sequence: CDR1 WSHSY, CDR2 SAAADI. The CDR3 is 16 residues long. Trimming cost V 0 bases and J 5 bases, with 15 bases left between them. The CDR3 coding sequence is TGCGCCAGCAGTGAGTCGTACCAGACTCCTCGAGATACGCAGTATTTT. Protein: CASSESYQTPRDTQYF.

This clonotype was seen many times. This chain links TRBV6-2 or TRBV6-3 with TRBJ2-1; a weak D match, TRBD1 (6 bases). Looked up from germline, CDR1 is MNHEY and CDR2 is SVGEGT. V shed 6 bases and J shed 0 bases, with 12 bases lying between them. This CDR3 has 15 amino acids. CDR3 nucleotides: TGTGCCAGCAGCCCAACAGGGAGCTCCTACAATGAGCAGTTCTTC. This translates into CASSPTGSSYNEQFF.

In this sample, this clonotype turned up a few times. The genes are TRBV7-8 and TRBJ1-3; D unresolved. Trimming stripped 5 bases from V and 0 bases from J, with 8 bases between. The CDR3 length is 14 residues. Germline V gene lookup returns CDR1 SGHVS and CDR2 FQNEAQ. This chain's CDR3 is CASSRRTSGNTIYF. CDR3 nucleotides: TGTGCCAGCAGCCGGAGAACCTCTGGAAACACCATATATTTT.

The rearrangement uses TRBV20-1 and TRBJ1-5; 7 nucleotides agree with TRBD1. The germline CDR1 and CDR2 sequences are DFQATT and SNEGSKA (reference sequence). The CDR3 runs 14 residues. The trim removed 3 bases at V and 6 bases at J, leaving 8 bases unmatched. In nucleotides, the CDR3 is TGCAGTGCTAGCCTACAGGGGTTGGGTCAGCCCCAGCATTTT. Its protein product is CSASLQGLGQPQHF.

The chain combines TRBV7-2 with TRBJ2-1; 8 nucleotides match TRBD2. CDR3 length: 16 residues. CDR1 and CDR2 from the germline V gene are SGHTA and FQGNSA. J lost 15 bases, V lost 5 bases, and 21 bases had no gene match. CDR3 DNA: TGTGCCAGCAGCCCCCCCAACAGGTCCCCGGGACTAGTTGCGTTCTTC. It yields the protein CASSPPNRSPGLVAFF.

J is TRBJ2-1 and V is TRBV7-6, with 13 positions matching TRBD2. The CDR3 is made up of 20 amino acids. Germline V gene lookup returns CDR1 SGHVS and CDR2 FNYEAQ. The V segment lost 4 bases and the J segment 12 bases; nucleotides outside the gene matches: 24. This CDR3 is CASSSGTSGTPDTTMTRQFF. Written as DNA, the CDR3 is TGTGCCAGCAGCTCTGGGACTAGCGGGACCCCAGACACTACAATGACAAGGCAGTTCTTC.

This chain connects TRBV5-4 to TRBJ2-3; D may be TRBD1 or TRBD2 (6 bases each). Germline V gene lookup returns CDR1 SGHNT and CDR2 YYREEE (reference sequence). V was shortened by 6 bases and J by 6 bases, with 20 bases between the two germline ends. The CDR3 is made up of 15 amino acids. CDR3 nucleotide sequence: TGTGCCAGCATCCAGGATGGAGGGGGGAGGGATACGCAGTATTTT. It is translated as CASIQDGGGRDTQYF.

This clonotype was detected once. This chain joins TRBV6-6 and TRBJ2-2; perhaps TRBD2 as D (5 bases). V lost 8 bases to trimming and J lost 7 bases, with 20 bases between them. The CDR3 consists of 15 residues. The germline V gene encodes CDR1 MNHNY and CDR2 SVGAGI (reference sequence). CDR3 amino acids: CASSLELNGGGELFF. The CDR3 DNA reads as TGTGCCAGCTCCTTGGAGTTGAATGGAGGCGGGGAGCTGTTTTTT.